One sample yielded the 16 T cell receptor beta chains listed below, sequenced in a study of T cells of healthy individuals. Using its own MiXCR run on the 5' RACE reads, TCRdb lists one record per CDR3 protein. Of about 53,000 distinct CDR3 sequences in the sample, around 15% are singletons; the top ten hold approximately 16%. The source is a human donor in good health.

V is TRBV4-3 and J is TRBJ2-3, with a possible D match to TRBD2 (5 bases). The CDR3 is 14 amino acids. Germline-derived CDR1 and CDR2 are LGHNA and YSLEER. Trimming shortened V by 3 bases and J by 0 bases, and 7 bases separated the two germline ends. The CDR3 region is CASSQGSSTDTQYF. The CDR3 bases are TGCGCCAGCAGCCAGGGGAGTAGCACAGATACGCAGTATTTT.

V usage is TRBV18 and J usage is TRBJ2-2; no clear D. The germline V gene has CDR1 KGHSH and CDR2 LQKENI. Trimming shortened V by 5 bases and J by 1 base, and 5 bases separated the two germline ends. The CDR3 runs to 13 residues. Here the CDR3 DNA reads TGTGCCAGCTCAGACGGGAACACCGGGGAGCTGTTTTTT. It translates to CASSDGNTGELFF.

This clonotype was detected ten times or more. The chain uses TRBV4-1 and TRBJ1-1; maybe TRBD1 (5 bases). Germline CDR1 is MGHRA and CDR2 is YSYEKL. Deletions cut 1 base from V and 1 base from J, with 13 bases between. This CDR3 has 16 amino acids. The chain's CDR3 is CASSQVGVRGNTEAFF. CDR3 nucleotide sequence: TGCGCCAGCAGCCAAGTAGGGGTCAGAGGGAACACTGAAGCTTTCTTT.

The CDR3: CARQTPIQETQYF. In nucleotides, the CDR3 is TGTGCCAGGCAAACCCCGATCCAAGAGACCCAGTACTTC. V gene TRBV6-2 or TRBV6-3 combines with J gene TRBJ2-5, with D uncertain. The length of the CDR3 is 13 residues. Trimming pared 9 bases from V and 1 base from J, leaving 12 bases between. Germline lookup yields CDR1 MNHEY and CDR2 SVGEGT.

This clonotype was seen repeatedly, ten times or more. The chain is built from TRBV10-3 and TRBJ2-3; 7 bases are shared with TRBD2. Germline CDR1 and CDR2: ENHRY and SYGVKD. Germline trimming cut 6 bases from V and 4 bases from J; bases unmatched to any gene: 4. The CDR3 is 13 amino acids. CDR3 DNA sequence: TGTGCCATCAGACGGACTAGTCCAGATACGCAGTATTTT. This codes for CAIRRTSPDTQYF.

The CDR3 reads CASSQAFPGGSRDNEQFF. The DNA of the CDR3 is TGCGCCAGCAGCCAAGCATTCCCGGGGGGGTCCCGCGACAATGAGCAGTTCTTC. The chain links TRBV4-1 to TRBJ2-1; TRBD2 aligns across 8 bases. The length of the CDR3 is 18 residues. Losses at the gene ends were 1 base for V and 5 bases for J; bases not matched to a gene: 13. Germline values: CDR1 MGHRA, CDR2 YSYEKL.

The sample holds a few counts of this clonotype. The J gene is TRBJ2-1, the V gene TRBV5-1, with a tentative D call TRBD1 (6 bases). Germline CDR1 and CDR2: SGHRS and YFSETQ. Trimming cost V 4 bases and J 8 bases, with 10 bases left between them. The CDR3 runs 12 residues. The CDR3 region has the DNA TGCGCCAGCAGCACTCCAGGGGATGAGCAGTTCTTC. Translated, it gives CASSTPGDEQFF. The complete variable domain, with remaining parts taken from reference TRBV5-1 and TRBJ2-1, reads KAGVTQTPRYLIKTRGQQVTLSCSPISGHRSVSWYQQTPGQGLQFLFEYFSETQRNKGNFPGRFSGRQFSNSRSEMNVSTLELGDSALYLCASSTPGDEQFFGPGTRLTVL.

In this sample, this clonotype turned up many times. V and J are TRBV20-1 and TRBJ1-5; 8 bases are a match to TRBD1. The CDR3 is 13 amino acids. Germline V CDR1 and CDR2: DFQATT, SNEGSKA (reference sequence). V lost 6 bases and J lost 4; bases outside the gene matches: 5. The CDR3 reads CSARDRWNQPQHF. In DNA, the CDR3 is TGCAGTGCAAGGGACAGGTGGAATCAGCCCCAGCATTTT.

This clonotype was counted a few times. The rearrangement uses TRBV20-1 and TRBJ1-5, with D hard to call. Germline V gene lookup returns CDR1 DFQATT and CDR2 SNEGSKA (reference sequence). The CDR3 spans 11 residues. The ends were cut back, 0 bases at V and 10 bases at J, with 7 bases in the middle. CDR3 coding DNA: TGCAGTGCTAGAGATGCCCCTCCCCAGCATTTT. As protein: CSARDAPPQHF.

The sample holds a few counts of this clonotype. This chain links TRBV9 with TRBJ1-5, with a weak D call TRBD1 (6 bases). CDR1 is SGDLS and CDR2 is YYNGEE in the germline V gene. The CDR3 is made up of 15 amino acids. V dropped 4 bases and J dropped 5 bases, with 16 bases sitting between them. The CDR3 protein is CASSRGGGTDQPQHF. CDR3 coding DNA: TGTGCCAGCAGCCGGGGGGGGGGCACAGATCAGCCCCAGCATTTT.

This clonotype was observed many times. The rearrangement links TRBV20-1 to TRBJ2-1; TRBD2 agrees at 9 bases. Germline V gives CDR1 DFQATT, CDR2 SNEGSKA (reference sequence). With 0 bases clipped from V and 9 bases from J, the junction kept 9 bases outside the gene matches. This CDR3 region has 15 residues. CDR3 loop: CSARDGIAGEGEQFF. DNA of the CDR3: TGCAGTGCTAGAGACGGGATAGCGGGAGAAGGTGAGCAGTTCTTC.

This clonotype was detected a few times. The chain combines TRBV6-2 or TRBV6-3 with TRBJ1-5, with D hard to call. The CDR3 runs to 13 residues. Germline V gene lookup returns CDR1 MNHEY and CDR2 SVGEGT. Trimming shortened V by 6 bases and J by 5 bases, and 11 bases separated the two germline ends. The CDR3 loop reads CASSTRWDQPQHF. Written as DNA, the CDR3 is TGTGCCAGCAGCACCCGGTGGGATCAGCCCCAGCATTTT.

The V call is TRBV12-5, the J call TRBJ1-2; D gene uncertain. Trimming took off 6 bases at V and 8 bases at J, with 13 bases between the two ends. The CDR3 runs 12 residues. Germline V gives CDR1 LGHNT, CDR2 FRNRAP. CDR3 region: CASGRVVDGYTF. CDR3 nucleotide sequence: TGTGCTAGTGGCCGCGTGGTGGACGGCTACACCTTC.

This clonotype was found many times. The chain recombines TRBV5-1 with TRBJ2-1, with 12 bases matching TRBD1. This CDR3 has 16 residues. CDR1 is SGHRS, CDR2 YFSETQ, per germline. V was clipped by 4 bases and J by 8 bases; unmatched bases: 10. CDR3 DNA sequence: TGCGCCAGCAGCCCGGGACAGGGGGCTTTCTTCTATGAGCAGTTCTTC. Its protein is CASSPGQGAFFYEQFF.

The chain couples TRBV18 to TRBJ2-7; possible D gene TRBD1, 8 bases. The CDR3 extends over 16 amino acids. CDR1 and CDR2 (germline): KGHSH, LQKENI. Trimming removed 3 bases from V and 3 bases from J, with 18 bases in between. The CDR3 is CASSPPTGGDFYEQYF. DNA of the CDR3: TGTGCCAGCTCACCGCCAACAGGGGGGGATTTCTACGAGCAGTACTTC.

This clonotype was detected many times. The J gene is TRBJ1-1, the V gene TRBV6-6, with 8 bases fitting TRBD1. This CDR3 is 15 amino acids long. CDR1 and CDR2 (germline): MNHNY, SVGAGI (reference sequence). J gave up 3 bases and V 6 bases, and 9 bases lay outside the gene matches. This CDR3 reads CASSLIDRGDTEAFF. CDR3 nucleotide sequence: TGTGCCAGCAGCCTGATAGACAGGGGAGACACTGAAGCTTTCTTT.